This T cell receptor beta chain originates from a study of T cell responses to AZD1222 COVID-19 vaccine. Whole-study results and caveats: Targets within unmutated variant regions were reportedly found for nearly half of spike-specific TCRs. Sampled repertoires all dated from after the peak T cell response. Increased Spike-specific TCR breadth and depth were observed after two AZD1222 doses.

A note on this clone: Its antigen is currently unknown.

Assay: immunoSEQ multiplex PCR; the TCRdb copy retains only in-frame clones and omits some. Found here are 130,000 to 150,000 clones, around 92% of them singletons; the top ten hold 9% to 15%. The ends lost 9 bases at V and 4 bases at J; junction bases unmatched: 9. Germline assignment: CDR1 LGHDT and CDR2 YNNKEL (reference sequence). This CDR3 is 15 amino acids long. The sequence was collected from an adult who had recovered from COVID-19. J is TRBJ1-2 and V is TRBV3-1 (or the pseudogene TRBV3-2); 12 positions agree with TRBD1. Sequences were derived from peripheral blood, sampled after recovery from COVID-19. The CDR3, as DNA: TGTGCCAGTACCGGGACAGGGGGCGTGAGCTATGGCTACACCTTC. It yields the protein CASTGTGGVSYGYTF.